This T cell receptor (beta chain) was sequenced for a study of human T cells and chemical hapten exposure. Broader study findings: Donors had alopecia, so their immune response may differ from healthy people's.

This clonotype was counted ten times or more. Its matching antigen is unknown. TCRdb fed the RACE reads into MiXCR, producing one record per CDR3 protein. The table has some 38,000 distinct CDR3 sequences, 8% to 10% seen once; the top ten hold 20% to 30%. The time point is: patch test 3, about 24 weeks after DPC sensitization. Sample treatment: therapeutic diphenylcyclopropenone sensitization with weekly scalp DPC. Before extraction, the whole blood was not fractionated, and total RNA was taken from it. The CDR3 is made up of 11 amino acids. From germline, CDR1 is MDHEN and CDR2 SYDVKM. Trimming took off 5 bases at V and 8 bases at J, with 9 bases between the two ends.

Sequencing was performed on whole blood, taken in connection with sensitization to the hapten diphenylcyclopropenone (DPC). This sequence joins TRBV28 and TRBJ1-2; possible D gene TRBD1, 5 bases. This TCR came from a man in his fifties or sixties with alopecia areata. Some clones in this sample may be carry-over from other donors' samples. The CDR3 reads CASSRDGGYTF. DNA for the CDR3: TGTGCCAGCAGTCGGGACGGGGGCTACACCTTC.